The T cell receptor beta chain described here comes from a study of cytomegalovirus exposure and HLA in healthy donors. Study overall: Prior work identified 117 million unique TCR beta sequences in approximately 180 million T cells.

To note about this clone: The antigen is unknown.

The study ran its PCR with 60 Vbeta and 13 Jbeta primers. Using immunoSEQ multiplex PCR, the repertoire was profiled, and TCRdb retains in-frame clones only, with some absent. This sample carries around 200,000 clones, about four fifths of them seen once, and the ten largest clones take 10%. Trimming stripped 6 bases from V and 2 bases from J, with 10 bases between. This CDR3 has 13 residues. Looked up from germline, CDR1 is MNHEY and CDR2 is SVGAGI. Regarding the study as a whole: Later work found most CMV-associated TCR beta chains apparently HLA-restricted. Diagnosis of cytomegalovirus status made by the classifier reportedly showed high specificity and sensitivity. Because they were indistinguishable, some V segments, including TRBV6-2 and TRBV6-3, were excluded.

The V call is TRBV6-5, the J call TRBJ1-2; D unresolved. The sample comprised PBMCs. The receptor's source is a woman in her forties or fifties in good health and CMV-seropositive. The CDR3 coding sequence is TGTGCCAGCAGGCCAACAGTGAACTATGGCTACACCTTC. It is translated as CASRPTVNYGYTF.